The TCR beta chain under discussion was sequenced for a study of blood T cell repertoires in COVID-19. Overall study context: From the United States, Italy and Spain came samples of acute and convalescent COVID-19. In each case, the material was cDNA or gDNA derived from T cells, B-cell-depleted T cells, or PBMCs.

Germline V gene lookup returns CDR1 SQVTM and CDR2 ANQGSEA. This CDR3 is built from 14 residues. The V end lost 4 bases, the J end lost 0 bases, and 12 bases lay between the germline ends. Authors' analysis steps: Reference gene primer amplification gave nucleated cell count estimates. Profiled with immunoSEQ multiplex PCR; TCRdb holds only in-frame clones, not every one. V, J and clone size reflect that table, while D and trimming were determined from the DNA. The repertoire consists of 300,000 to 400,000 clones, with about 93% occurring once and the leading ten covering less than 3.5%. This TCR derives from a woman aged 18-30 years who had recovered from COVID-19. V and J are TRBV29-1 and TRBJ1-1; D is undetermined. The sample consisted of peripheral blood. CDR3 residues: CSVGSGDMNTEAFF. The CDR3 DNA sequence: TGCAGCGTTGGGTCGGGAGACATGAACACTGAAGCTTTCTTT.